The 17 T cell receptor beta chains listed next were all sequenced from one sample in a study of patients and donors after allogeneic stem cell transplantation. TCRdb recomputed calls from the RT-PCR reads with MiXCR, one row per CDR3 protein. The data contain around 240,000 distinct CDR3 sequences, 13% to 15% of them singletons. Material for sequencing was blood, either unsorted or a sorted T cell fraction (not recorded which). These TCRs come from a human donor who was either an allogeneic HSCT recipient or a stem cell or donor lymphocyte infusion donor (not recorded which). It is not recorded whose cells these are; they may come from a transplant donor.

This clonotype was seen a handful of times. V and J are TRBV12-3 or TRBV12-4 and TRBJ2-1, with 7 nucleotides matching TRBD2. The CDR3 is 16 residues long. Trimming at V came to 5 bases and at J to 4 bases, leaving 11 bases not matched to a gene. CDR3 nucleotide sequence: TGTGCCAGCAGTACCTCCGCGGGGGTGATGTACAATGAGCAGTTCTTC. This encodes CASSTSAGVMYNEQFF.

This clonotype came up a few times. The chain has TRBV10-3 and TRBJ2-2; TRBD1 matches at 9 bases. V gave up 10 bases and J gave up 6 bases; unmatched junction bases: 9. CDR3 length: 14 amino acids. Germline CDR1 reads ENHRY; CDR2 reads SYGVKD. CDR3 coding DNA: TGTGCCACCGAAGGACAGGGGATGGCCGGGGAGCTGTTTTTT. Residues: CATEGQGMAGELFF.

The chain recombines TRBV6-1 with TRBJ1-5; D is perhaps TRBD1 (5 bases). With 1 base removed from V and 8 bases from J, the gap between germline ends came to 12 bases. Germline values: CDR1 MNHNS, CDR2 SASEGT. The length of the CDR3 is 14 residues. For the CDR3, the DNA is TGTGCCAGCAGTGAAGGGAAGGGGAGAGAGCCCCAGCATTTT. Translating gives CASSEGKGREPQHF.

This clonotype was counted a few times. The rearrangement links TRBV3-1 to TRBJ2-7, with D hard to call. V was pared by 2 bases and J by 6 bases, with 5 bases between. CDR3 length equals 11 residues. Per the germline V gene, CDR1 is LGHDT and CDR2 is YNNKEL (reference sequence). The CDR3 DNA follows: TGTGCCAGCAGCCAACAGTCCGAGCAGTACTTC. Translated, it gives CASSQQSEQYF.

This clonotype was detected a few times. This chain joins TRBV6-2 or TRBV6-3 and TRBJ1-5; D gene ambiguous. The CDR3 length is 15 residues. Germline CDR1 and CDR2: MNHEY and SVGEGT. V dropped 2 bases and J dropped 0 bases, with 8 bases sitting between them. This chain's CDR3 is CASSYGGGSNQPQHF. The CDR3 coding sequence is TGTGCCAGCAGTTACGGCGGCGGTAGCAATCAGCCCCAGCATTTT.

In this sample, this clonotype turned up a few times. The rearrangement joins TRBV4-2 to TRBJ1-5; 9 bases are a match to TRBD1. Germline CDR1 is LGHNA and CDR2 is YNFKEQ. CDR3 length: 15 residues. J gave up 7 bases and V 4 bases, and 8 bases lay outside the gene matches. CDR3 nucleotide sequence: TGTGCCAGCAGCCCCTGGACAGGGGTTGGGCAGCCCCAGCATTTT. This sequence encodes CASSPWTGVGQPQHF.

This rearrangement joins TRBV4-2 to TRBJ2-1; unclear D gene. Germline V gives CDR1 LGHNA, CDR2 YNFKEQ. The V and J ends lost 0 bases and 15 bases respectively, with 15 bases between them. The CDR3 runs 13 residues. As DNA, the CDR3 is TGTGCCAGCAGCCAAGAAATAGCTAGTCAATTGTTCTTC. It translates to CASSQEIASQLFF.

Ten or more counts support this clonotype. The rearrangement joins TRBV3-1 to TRBJ1-6; 8 nucleotides line up with TRBD1. Germline V gene lookup returns CDR1 LGHDT and CDR2 YNNKEL (reference sequence). The V and J ends lost 3 bases and 9 bases, in that order; junction bases with no gene match: 7. The CDR3 extends over 15 amino acids. CDR3 in amino acids: CASSHLTGVGSPLHF. The CDR3 nucleotides read TGTGCCAGCAGCCATTTGACAGGGGTAGGTTCACCCCTCCACTTT.

This clonotype was counted only a few times. CDR3 nucleotides: TGCAGCGTTGAAGAAGGCCGCACTGAAGCTTTCTTT. Translating it yields CSVEEGRTEAFF. This chain joins TRBV29-1 and TRBJ1-1; D gene ambiguous. The CDR3 length is 12 residues. Germline V gives CDR1 SQVTM, CDR2 ANQGSEA. V shed 0 bases and J shed 4 bases, with 6 bases lying between them.

The chain employs TRBV6-1 and TRBJ2-1; 11 bases are shared with TRBD2. CDR1 MNHNS and CDR2 SASEGT come from the germline V gene. This CDR3 comprises 16 residues. Trimming at V came to 4 bases and at J to 5 bases, leaving 7 bases not matched to a gene. CDR3 in amino acids: CASSARSGGGNNEQFF. The CDR3 nucleotides are TGTGCCAGCAGTGCCCGTAGCGGGGGGGGGAACAATGAGCAGTTCTTC.

This clonotype showed up many times. The gene calls are TRBV7-6 and TRBJ2-1, with TRBD2 matching over 11 bases. Germline V gene lookup returns CDR1 SGHVS and CDR2 FNYEAQ. Trimming cost V 5 bases and J 8 bases; bases outside gene matches: 11. CDR3 length: 16 residues. The CDR3 spells CASSQTPSGGQDEQFF. CDR3 DNA sequence: TGTGCCAGCAGCCAGACACCTAGCGGGGGGCAGGATGAGCAGTTCTTC.

This clonotype has ten or more counts. The chain recombines TRBV12-3 or TRBV12-4 with TRBJ2-2; 9 bases match TRBD1. The V gene end was trimmed by 7 bases and the J gene end by 6 bases; junction bases not matched to a gene: 9. CDR3 length: 15 residues. The CDR3 region is CASNPGTGLAGELFF. The CDR3 bases are TGTGCCAGCAATCCCGGGACAGGGCTCGCCGGGGAGCTGTTTTTT.

This chain links TRBV11-1 with TRBJ2-1, with 7 positions matching TRBD1. Unmatched junction bases numbered 19, after V lost 5 bases and J lost 0 bases. This CDR3 has 20 amino acids. Germline lookup yields CDR1 SGHAT and CDR2 FQDESV (reference sequence). The CDR3 protein is CASSPGRTGYRPDSYNEQFF. Written as DNA, the CDR3 is TGTGCCAGCAGCCCTGGTCGGACAGGCTATAGACCCGACTCCTACAATGAGCAGTTCTTC.

This chain joins TRBV4-1 and TRBJ2-4; 7 positions agree with TRBD1. V lost 0 bases to trimming and J lost 11 bases; unmatched junction nucleotides: 13. The CDR3 has 16 amino acids. Germline V CDR1 and CDR2: MGHRA, YSYEKL. This CDR3 is CASSQEDRSFSGVQYF. The CDR3 coding sequence is TGCGCCAGCAGCCAAGAGGACAGGTCCTTCTCAGGGGTTCAGTACTTC.

This clonotype appeared a few times. The chain has TRBV28 and TRBJ2-5; D perhaps matches TRBD2 (5 bases). Germline V gene sequence: CDR1 MDHEN, CDR2 SYDVKM. The V gene lost 2 bases and the J gene lost 5 bases, with 12 bases spanning the gap. CDR3 size: 14 residues. This chain's CDR3 is CASSLRSGEETQYF. For the CDR3, the DNA is TGTGCCAGCAGTTTAAGGTCCGGGGAGGAGACCCAGTACTTC.

The chain employs TRBV7-2 and TRBJ2-3; 9 nucleotides match TRBD1. Germline V lookup: CDR1 SGHTA, CDR2 FQGNSA. The V and J ends lost 1 base and 7 bases, in that order; junction bases with no gene match: 6. This CDR3 has 15 residues. The CDR3 nucleotides read TGTGCCAGCAGCTTAGAGGGACAGGGTAAAAATACGCAGTATTTT. Translation gives CASSLEGQGKNTQYF.

The chain is built from TRBV5-1 and TRBJ2-7; D not certain. This CDR3 is 13 amino acids long. The V gene's germline CDR1 is SGHRS and CDR2 YFSETQ. Between the trimmed V and J ends, which lost 8 bases and 0 bases, there was a span of 12 bases. CDR3 nucleotides: TGCGCCAGTCTTGACCCACCCTCCTACGAGCAGTACTTC. Translating it yields CASLDPPSYEQYF.